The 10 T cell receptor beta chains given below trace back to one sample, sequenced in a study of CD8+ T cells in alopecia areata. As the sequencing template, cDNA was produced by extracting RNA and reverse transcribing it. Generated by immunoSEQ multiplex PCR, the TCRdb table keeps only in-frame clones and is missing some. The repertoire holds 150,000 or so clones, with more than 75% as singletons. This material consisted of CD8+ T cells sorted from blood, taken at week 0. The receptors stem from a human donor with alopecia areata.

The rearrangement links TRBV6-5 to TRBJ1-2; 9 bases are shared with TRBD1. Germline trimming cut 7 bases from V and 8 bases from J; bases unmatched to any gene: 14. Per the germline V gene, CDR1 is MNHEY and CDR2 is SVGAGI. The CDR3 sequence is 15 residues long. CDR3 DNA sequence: TGTGCCAGCACTTGGGACAGGGCTGATCCACGCGGCTACACCTTC. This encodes CASTWDRADPRGYTF.

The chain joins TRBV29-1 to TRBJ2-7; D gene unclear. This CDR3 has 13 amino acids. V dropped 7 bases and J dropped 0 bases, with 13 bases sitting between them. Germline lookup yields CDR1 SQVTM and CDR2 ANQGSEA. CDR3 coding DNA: TGCAGCGCGAGACTGGCAACCTCCTACGAGCAGTACTTC. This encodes CSARLATSYEQYF.

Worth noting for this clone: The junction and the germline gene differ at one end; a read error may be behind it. The CDR3 region is CAWRGTSSHNEQFF. The CDR3 DNA reads TGTGCCTGGAGAGGGACTAGCTCCCACAATGAGCAGTTCTTC. The genes are TRBV30 and TRBJ2-1; 9 bases match TRBD2. The CDR3 sequence is 14 residues long. From germline, CDR1 is GTSNPN and CDR2 SVGIG (reference sequence).

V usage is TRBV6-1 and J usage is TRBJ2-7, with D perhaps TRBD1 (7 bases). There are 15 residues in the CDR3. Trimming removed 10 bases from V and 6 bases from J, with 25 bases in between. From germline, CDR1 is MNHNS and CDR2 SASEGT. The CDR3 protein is CATTLAGTVGIEQYF. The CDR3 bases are TGTGCCACCACACTAGCCGGGACAGTGGGGATCGAGCAGTACTTC.

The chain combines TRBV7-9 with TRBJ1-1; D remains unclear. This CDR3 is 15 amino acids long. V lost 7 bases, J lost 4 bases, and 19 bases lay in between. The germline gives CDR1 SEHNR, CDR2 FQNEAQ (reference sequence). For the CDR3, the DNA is TGTGCCAGCACCTTTCCCAACCGAGGGCCCACTGAAGCTTTCTTT. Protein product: CASTFPNRGPTEAFF.

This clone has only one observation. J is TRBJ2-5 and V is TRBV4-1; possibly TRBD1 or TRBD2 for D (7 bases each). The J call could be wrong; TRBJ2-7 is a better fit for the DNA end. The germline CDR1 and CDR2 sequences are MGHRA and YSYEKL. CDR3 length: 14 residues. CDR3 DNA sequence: TGCGCCAGCAGCCTCAGGGGGGGCTCCTACGAGCAGTACTTC. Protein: CASSLRGGSYEQYF.

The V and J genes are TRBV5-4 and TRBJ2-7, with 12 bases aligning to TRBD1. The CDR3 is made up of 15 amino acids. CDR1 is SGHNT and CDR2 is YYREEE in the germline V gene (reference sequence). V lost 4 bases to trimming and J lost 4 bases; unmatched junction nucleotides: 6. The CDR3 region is CASSTGQGANYEQYF. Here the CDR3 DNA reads TGTGCCAGCAGCACGGGACAGGGGGCGAATTACGAGCAGTACTTC.

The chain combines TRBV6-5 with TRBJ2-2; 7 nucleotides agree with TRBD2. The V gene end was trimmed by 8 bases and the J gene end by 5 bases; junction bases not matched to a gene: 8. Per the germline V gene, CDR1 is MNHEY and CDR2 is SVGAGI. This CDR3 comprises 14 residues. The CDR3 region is CASSIGSGTGELFF. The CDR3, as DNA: TGTGCCAGCTCAATAGGTAGCGGGACCGGGGAGCTGTTTTTT.

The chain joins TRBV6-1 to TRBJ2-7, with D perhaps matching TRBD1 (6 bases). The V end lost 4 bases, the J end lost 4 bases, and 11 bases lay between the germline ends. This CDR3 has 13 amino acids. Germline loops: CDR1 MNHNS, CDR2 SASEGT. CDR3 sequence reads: CASSAGTIYEQYF. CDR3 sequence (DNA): TGTGCCAGCAGTGCAGGGACAATTTACGAGCAGTACTTC.

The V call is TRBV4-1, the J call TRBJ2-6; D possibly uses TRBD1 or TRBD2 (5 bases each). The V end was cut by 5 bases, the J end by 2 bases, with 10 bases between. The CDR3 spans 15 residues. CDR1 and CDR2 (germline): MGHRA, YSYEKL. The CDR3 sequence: CASSAGTPGANVLTF. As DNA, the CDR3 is TGCGCCAGCAGCGCCGGGACGCCTGGGGCCAACGTCCTGACTTTC.